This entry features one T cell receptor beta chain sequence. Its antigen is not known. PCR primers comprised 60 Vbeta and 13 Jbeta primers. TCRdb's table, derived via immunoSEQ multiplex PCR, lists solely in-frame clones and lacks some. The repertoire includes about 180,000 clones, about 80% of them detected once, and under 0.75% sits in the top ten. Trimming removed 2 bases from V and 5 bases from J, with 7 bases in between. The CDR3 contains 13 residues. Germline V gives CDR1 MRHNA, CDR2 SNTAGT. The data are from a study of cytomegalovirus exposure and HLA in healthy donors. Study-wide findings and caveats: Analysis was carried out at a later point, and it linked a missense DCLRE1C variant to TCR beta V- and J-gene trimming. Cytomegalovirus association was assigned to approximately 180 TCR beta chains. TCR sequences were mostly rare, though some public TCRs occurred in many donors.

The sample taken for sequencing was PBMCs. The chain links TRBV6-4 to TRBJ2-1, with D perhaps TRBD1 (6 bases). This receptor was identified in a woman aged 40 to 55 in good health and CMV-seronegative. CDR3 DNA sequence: TGTGCCAGCAGTGACCGGGACAACAATGAGCAGTTCTTC. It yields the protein CASSDRDNNEQFF.